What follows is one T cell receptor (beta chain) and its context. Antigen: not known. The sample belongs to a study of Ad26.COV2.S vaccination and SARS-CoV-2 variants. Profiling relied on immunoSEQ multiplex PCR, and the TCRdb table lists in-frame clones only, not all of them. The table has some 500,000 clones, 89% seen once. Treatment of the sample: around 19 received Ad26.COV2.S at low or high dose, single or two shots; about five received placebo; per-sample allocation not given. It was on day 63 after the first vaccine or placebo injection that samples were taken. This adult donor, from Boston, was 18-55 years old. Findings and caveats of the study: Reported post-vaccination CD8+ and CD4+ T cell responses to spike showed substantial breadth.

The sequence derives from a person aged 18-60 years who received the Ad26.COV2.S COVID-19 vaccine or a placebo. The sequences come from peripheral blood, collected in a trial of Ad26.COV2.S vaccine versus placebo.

CDR3 nucleotide sequence: TGTGCCAGTAGGGCTAAGAGCACAGATACGCAGTATTTT. It codes for CASRAKSTDTQYF. This chain connects TRBV19 to TRBJ2-3; no reliable D call. Trimming left V 6 bases short and J 0 bases short, with 7 bases between. The CDR3 length is 13 residues. Germline lookup yields CDR1 LNHDA and CDR2 SQIVND (reference sequence).